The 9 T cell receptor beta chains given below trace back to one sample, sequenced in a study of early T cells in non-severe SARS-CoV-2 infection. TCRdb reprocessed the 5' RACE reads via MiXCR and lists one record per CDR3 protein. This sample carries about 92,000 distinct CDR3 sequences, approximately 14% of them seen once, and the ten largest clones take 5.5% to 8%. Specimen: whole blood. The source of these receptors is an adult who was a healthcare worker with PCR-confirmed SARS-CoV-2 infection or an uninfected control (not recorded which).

The CDR3 here is CASSEAAGGIINQPQHF. Here the CDR3 DNA reads TGTGCCAGCAGTGAAGCGGCAGGGGGGATTATCAATCAGCCCCAGCATTTT. The V call is TRBV2, the J call TRBJ1-5; 7 nucleotides line up with TRBD1. V dropped 0 bases and J dropped 3; count of bases not matched to a gene: 8. Germline CDR1 reads SNHLY; CDR2 reads FYNNEI. There are 17 residues in the CDR3. Looking up the rest from reference TRBV2 and TRBJ1-5 gives the full variable domain: EPEVTQTPSHQVTQMGQEVILRCVPISNHLYFYWYRQILGQKVEFLVSFYNNEISEKSEIFDDQFSVERPDGSNFTLKIRSTKLEDSAMYFCASSEAAGGIINQPQHFGDGTRLSIL.

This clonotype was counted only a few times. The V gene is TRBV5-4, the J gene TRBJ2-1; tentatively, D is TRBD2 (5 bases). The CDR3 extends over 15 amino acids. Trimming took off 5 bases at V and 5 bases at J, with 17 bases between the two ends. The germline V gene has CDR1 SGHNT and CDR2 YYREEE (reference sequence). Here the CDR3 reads CASSGVGVWDNEQFF. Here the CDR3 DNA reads TGTGCCAGCAGTGGGGTCGGGGTCTGGGACAATGAGCAGTTCTTC.

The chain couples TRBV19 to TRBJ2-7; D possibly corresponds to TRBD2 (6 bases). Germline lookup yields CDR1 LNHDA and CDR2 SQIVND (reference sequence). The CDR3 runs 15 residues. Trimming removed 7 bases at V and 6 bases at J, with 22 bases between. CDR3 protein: CASKAGMVASTEQYF. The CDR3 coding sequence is TGTGCCAGTAAGGCGGGGATGGTAGCGAGCACCGAGCAGTACTTC.

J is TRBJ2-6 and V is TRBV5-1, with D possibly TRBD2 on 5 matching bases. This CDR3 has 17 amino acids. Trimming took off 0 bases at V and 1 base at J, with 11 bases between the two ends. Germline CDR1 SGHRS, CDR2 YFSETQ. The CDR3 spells CASSLVGGWSGANVLTF. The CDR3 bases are TGCGCCAGCAGCTTGGTCGGCGGGTGGTCTGGGGCCAACGTCCTGACTTTC.

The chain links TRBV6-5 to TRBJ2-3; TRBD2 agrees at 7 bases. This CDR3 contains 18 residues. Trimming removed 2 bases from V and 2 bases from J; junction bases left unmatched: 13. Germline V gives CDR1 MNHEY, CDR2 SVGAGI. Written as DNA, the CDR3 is TGTGCCAGCAGTTACGAGGGAGGGCGGGATCCCTCCACAGATACGCAGTATTTT. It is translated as CASSYEGGRDPSTDTQYF.

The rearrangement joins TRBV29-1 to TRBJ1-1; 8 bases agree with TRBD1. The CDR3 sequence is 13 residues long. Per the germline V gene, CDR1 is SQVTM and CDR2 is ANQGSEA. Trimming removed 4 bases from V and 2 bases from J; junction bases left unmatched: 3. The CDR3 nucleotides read TGCAGCGTTGGGGGACAGGTAAACACTGAAGCTTTCTTT. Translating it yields CSVGGQVNTEAFF. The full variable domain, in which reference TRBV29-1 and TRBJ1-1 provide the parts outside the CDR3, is SAVISQKPSRDICQRGTSLTIQCQVDSQVTMMFWYRQQPGQSLTLIATANQGSEATYESGFVIDKFPISRPNLTFSTLTVSNMSPEDSSIYLCSVGGQVNTEAFFGQGTRLTVV.

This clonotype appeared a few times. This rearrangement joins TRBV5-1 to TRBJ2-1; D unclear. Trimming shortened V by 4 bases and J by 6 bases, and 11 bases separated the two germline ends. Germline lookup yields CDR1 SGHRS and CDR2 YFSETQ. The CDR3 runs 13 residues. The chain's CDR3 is CASSPESFNEQFF. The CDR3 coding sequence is TGCGCCAGCAGCCCAGAGTCGTTCAATGAGCAGTTCTTC. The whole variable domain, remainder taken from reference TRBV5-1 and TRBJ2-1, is KAGVTQTPRYLIKTRGQQVTLSCSPISGHRSVSWYQQTPGQGLQFLFEYFSETQRNKGNFPGRFSGRQFSNSRSEMNVSTLELGDSALYLCASSPESFNEQFFGPGTRLTVL.

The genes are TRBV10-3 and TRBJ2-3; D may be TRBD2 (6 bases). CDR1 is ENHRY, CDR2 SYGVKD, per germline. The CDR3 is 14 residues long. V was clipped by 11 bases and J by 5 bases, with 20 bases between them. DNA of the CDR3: TGTGCCGTATCACAGAGGGGAGGAGGAGATACGCAGTATTTT. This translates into CAVSQRGGGDTQYF.

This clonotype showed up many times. The CDR3 sequence: CSARERGDNEQFF. The CDR3 region has the DNA TGCAGTGCTAGAGAGAGGGGGGACAATGAGCAGTTCTTC. The genes are TRBV20-1 and TRBJ2-1; tentatively, D is TRBD1 or TRBD2 (6 bases each). This CDR3 is built from 13 residues. CDR1 and CDR2 from the germline V gene are DFQATT and SNEGSKA (reference sequence). Trimming pared 0 bases from V and 5 bases from J, leaving 8 bases between.